The 11 T cell receptor beta chains below were found in one sample sequenced in a study of CD8+ T cells in alopecia areata. Treatment defined: oral pan-JAK inhibitor, 5-10 mg twice daily. RNA was isolated and reverse transcribed to cDNA, the sequencing template. Clones were sequenced by immunoSEQ multiplex PCR, and TCRdb holds only the in-frame ones, with some missing. The data hold over 100,000 clones, with about 50% observed a single time. The input for sequencing was CD4+ T cells sorted from blood, taken at week 4, from a patient treated with tofacitinib. The receptors derive from a human donor with alopecia areata.

The rearrangement joins TRBV29-1 to TRBJ1-2, with D unclear. This CDR3 has 14 residues. V was pared by 4 bases and J by 3 bases, with 15 bases between. Germline V gives CDR1 SQVTM, CDR2 ANQGSEA. CDR3 in amino acids: CSVVPILIYYGYTF. Here the CDR3 DNA reads TGCAGCGTTGTACCCATCCTTATCTACTATGGCTACACCTTC.

The sample holds a few counts of this clone. V gene TRBV19 combines with J gene TRBJ1-1, with no clear D. The ends were cut back, 3 bases at V and 1 base at J, with 9 bases in the middle. From germline, CDR1 is LNHDA and CDR2 SQIVND (reference sequence). The CDR3 totals 14 residues. The CDR3 here is CASSIKVENTEAFF. The CDR3 coding sequence is TGTGCCAGTAGTATTAAGGTTGAGAACACTGAAGCTTTCTTT.

As to this clone: Relative to the germline gene, one junction end is altered; a read error may explain this. In DNA form, the CDR3 reads TGTGCCAGCAGCTTAGTTTTCGTGCGGTCTCAAGCGACCCAGTACTTC. Translation: CASSLVFVRSQATQYF. The chain has TRBV7-9 and TRBJ2-5; no reliable D call. The CDR3 sequence is 16 residues long. Germline V CDR1 and CDR2: SEHNR, FQNEAQ (reference sequence).

This chain uses TRBV14 with TRBJ2-1, with 10 bases fitting TRBD2. Germline V gene lookup returns CDR1 SGHDN and CDR2 FVKESK. The CDR3 is 20 amino acids. Trimming at V came to 3 bases and at J to 1 base, leaving 15 bases not matched to a gene. CDR3 nucleotides: TGTGCCAGCAGCCAGGATGTGAGGACTAGCGGCTATTATTCCTACAATGAGCAGTTCTTC. Translating gives CASSQDVRTSGYYSYNEQFF.

The chain couples TRBV29-1 to TRBJ1-2, with TRBD1 as a possible D gene (6 bases). CDR3 length: 16 amino acids. Deletions cut 4 bases from V and 1 base from J, with 19 bases between. The germline CDR1 and CDR2 sequences are SQVTM and ANQGSEA. CDR3 DNA sequence: TGCAGCGTTGTCGGTTTGGACAGCGGACGTAACTATGGCTACACCTTC. It yields the protein CSVVGLDSGRNYGYTF.

The sample holds a few counts of this clone. The rearrangement uses TRBV18 and TRBJ2-1; D remains ambiguous. The CDR3 runs 17 residues. Trimming took off 1 base at V and 0 bases at J, with 13 bases between the two ends. Germline CDR1 and CDR2: KGHSH and LQKENI. DNA for the CDR3: TGTGCCAGCTCACCACGGCTACCTACTCGCTCCTACAATGAGCAGTTCTTC. This codes for CASSPRLPTRSYNEQFF. The whole variable domain, remainder taken from reference TRBV18 and TRBJ2-1, is NAGVMQNPRHLVRRRGQEARLRCSPMKGHSHVYWYRQLPEEGLKFMVYLQKENIIDESGMPKERFSAEFPKEGPSILRIQQVVRGDSAAYFCASSPRLPTRSYNEQFFGPGTRLTVL.

Only a few counts were recorded for this clone. The chain has TRBV10-2 and TRBJ1-1; 9 nucleotides match TRBD1. The germline CDR1 and CDR2 sequences are WSHSY and SAAADI. This CDR3 spans 13 amino acids. The trim removed 5 bases at V and 3 bases at J, leaving 1 base unmatched. The CDR3 region is CASSRQGDTEAFF. The CDR3 coding sequence is TGCGCCAGCAGTAGACAGGGGGACACTGAAGCTTTCTTT.

CDR3 sequence: CASSLFPGGNIQYF. CDR3 coding DNA: TGTGCCAGCAGCTTATTCCCAGGGGGAAACATTCAGTACTTC. The chain carries TRBV7-2 and TRBJ2-4, with 7 bases identical to TRBD1. Germline CDR1 and CDR2: SGHTA and FQGNSA. Losses at the gene ends were 2 bases for V and 6 bases for J; bases not matched to a gene: 4. The CDR3 is 14 residues long.

This sequence joins TRBV6-1 and TRBJ2-1; weak D call: TRBD2 (6 bases). From germline, CDR1 is MNHNS and CDR2 SASEGT. V dropped 4 bases and J dropped 4 bases, with 17 bases sitting between them. This CDR3 spans 16 amino acids. CDR3 bases: TGTGCCAGCAGTGGGTTCACTAGCAGTAGTTACAATGAGCAGTTCTTC. It encodes CASSGFTSSSYNEQFF.

The chain carries TRBV2 and TRBJ1-1; 8 bases agree with TRBD1. The CDR3 sequence is 13 residues long. J gave up 4 bases and V 6 bases, and 4 bases lay outside the gene matches. Germline V lookup: CDR1 SNHLY, CDR2 FYNNEI. CDR3 DNA: TGTGCCAGCAGCAGACAGGGGAGCACTGAAGCTTTCTTT. Encoded protein: CASSRQGSTEAFF.

The chain links TRBV25-1 to TRBJ1-5; D uncertain. Trimming shortened V by 0 bases and J by 0 bases, and 3 bases separated the two germline ends. The germline V gene has CDR1 MGHDK and CDR2 SYGVNS. The CDR3 sequence is 14 residues long. CDR3 amino acids: CASSEYDSNQPQHF. DNA for the CDR3: TGTGCCAGCAGTGAATATGATAGCAATCAGCCCCAGCATTTT.